The next 32 T cell receptor beta chains were all read from a single sample in a study of blood T cell repertoires in COVID-19. The data were produced by immunoSEQ multiplex PCR, yet TCRdb's version contains in-frame clones alone and is incomplete. The data hold a few hundred thousand clones, with 82% observed a single time. Sequences were obtained from peripheral blood. The source of these receptors is a woman aged 18-30 years with acute or convalescent COVID-19.

The chain is built from TRBV4-3 and TRBJ1-1; 10 bases line up with TRBD1. The germline gives CDR1 LGHNA, CDR2 YSLEER. V was clipped by 0 bases and J by 4 bases; unmatched bases: 2. There are 15 residues in the CDR3. This chain's CDR3 is CASSQDWTGGTEAFF. CDR3 nucleotide sequence: TGCGCCAGCAGCCAAGATTGGACAGGGGGCACTGAAGCTTTCTTT.

The chain couples TRBV7-9 to TRBJ2-5; unclear D gene. The CDR3 runs 16 residues. Trimming took off 0 bases at V and 3 bases at J, with 14 bases between the two ends. Germline values: CDR1 SEHNR, CDR2 FQNEAQ (reference sequence). The CDR3 DNA follows: TGTGCCAGCAGCTTAGCGGATTGGGCAGGAAAAGAGACCCAGTACTTC. It codes for CASSLADWAGKETQYF.

V gene TRBV15 combines with J gene TRBJ1-1; the D is unclear. The length of the CDR3 is 15 residues. From germline, CDR1 is LNHNV and CDR2 YYDKDF (reference sequence). Trimming left V 0 bases short and J 10 bases short, with 18 bases between. CDR3 sequence (DNA): TGTGCCACCAGCAGAGATCTTTTGGTTGCGGGAGTAGCTTTCTTT. Encoded protein: CATSRDLLVAGVAFF.

The rearrangement links TRBV7-2 to TRBJ1-2, with D hard to call. Germline V lookup: CDR1 SGHTA, CDR2 FQGNSA. V lost 1 base and J lost 8, with 20 bases in between. The CDR3 is made up of 16 amino acids. The CDR3 DNA is TGTGCCAGCAGCTTAGATCCCTTCGTGAGGAGCAAGGGCTACACCTTC. This translates into CASSLDPFVRSKGYTF.

This chain links TRBV2 with TRBJ1-1; a possible D gene is TRBD1 (6 bases). CDR1 and CDR2 (germline): SNHLY, FYNNEI. V was clipped by 7 bases and J by 5 bases, with 11 bases between them. The CDR3 runs 12 residues. This CDR3 reads CASMRQVTEAFF. The CDR3 DNA sequence: TGTGCCAGCATGAGACAGGTGACTGAAGCTTTCTTT.

The chain employs TRBV7-6 and TRBJ2-3; TRBD1 is a possible D gene (6 bases). CDR1 is SGHVS and CDR2 is FNYEAQ in the germline V gene. Deletions cut 5 bases from V and 0 bases from J, with 15 bases between. The CDR3 consists of 16 residues. CDR3 protein: CASSQYRAGSTDTQYF. Written as DNA, the CDR3 is TGTGCCAGCAGCCAATACAGGGCGGGCAGCACAGATACGCAGTATTTT. Full variable domain (missing parts from reference TRBV7-6 and TRBJ2-3): GAGVSQSPRYKVTKRGQDVALRCDPISGHVSLYWYRQALGQGPEFLTYFNYEAQQDKSGLPNDRFSAERPEGSISTLTIQRTEQRDSAMYRCASSQYRAGSTDTQYFGPGTRLTVL.

This chain uses TRBV29-1 with TRBJ1-2, with TRBD1 matching 8 bases. CDR1 and CDR2 from the germline V gene are SQVTM and ANQGSEA. Germline trimming cut 4 bases from V and 4 bases from J; bases unmatched to any gene: 2. The CDR3 contains 12 residues. The CDR3 nucleotides read TGCAGCGTTGGGACAGGGAGCTATGGCTACACCTTC. It is translated as CSVGTGSYGYTF.

The chain uses TRBV5-1 and TRBJ2-6; possibly TRBD1 for D (5 bases). This CDR3 region has 16 residues. The V gene's germline CDR1 is SGHRS and CDR2 YFSETQ. V was pared by 0 bases and J by 1 base, with 8 bases between. Here the CDR3 reads CASSLEGFSGANVLTF. The CDR3 region has the DNA TGCGCCAGCAGCTTGGAGGGGTTTTCTGGGGCCAACGTCCTGACTTTC.

This chain uses TRBV5-1 with TRBJ2-5; D may be TRBD2 (6 bases). Trimming shortened V by 4 bases and J by 0 bases, and 19 bases separated the two germline ends. Germline lookup yields CDR1 SGHRS and CDR2 YFSETQ. There are 17 residues in the CDR3. CDR3 in DNA: TGCGCCAGCAGCGCGGCGGGGAGATCCAAGAACCAAGAGACCCAGTACTTC. It encodes CASSAAGRSKNQETQYF. Combining the CDR3 with reference TRBV5-1 and TRBJ2-5 gives the whole variable domain KAGVTQTPRYLIKTRGQQVTLSCSPISGHRSVSWYQQTPGQGLQFLFEYFSETQRNKGNFPGRFSGRQFSNSRSEMNVSTLELGDSALYLCASSAAGRSKNQETQYFGPGTRLLVL.

This clone was detected once. The chain joins TRBV6-2 or TRBV6-3 to TRBJ2-7, with TRBD1 identical over 7 bases. The CDR3 has 14 amino acids. Germline CDR1 and CDR2: MNHEY and SVGEGT. Unmatched junction bases numbered 5, after V lost 5 bases and J lost 1 base. CDR3 coding DNA: TGTGCCAGCAGTCCAGGACAGGTGTCCTACGAGCAGTACTTC. Residues: CASSPGQVSYEQYF.

This clone was counted a few times. The chain recombines TRBV2 with TRBJ1-2; D is ambiguous. Trimming left V 7 bases short and J 2 bases short, with 14 bases between. Germline loops: CDR1 SNHLY, CDR2 FYNNEI. This CDR3 has 14 amino acids. The CDR3 sequence: CASTLHSQNYGYTF. CDR3 DNA: TGTGCCAGCACCTTACACAGCCAGAACTATGGCTACACCTTC.

This clone was seen only once. Other DNA sequences of this sample code for an identical CDR3. The chain recombines TRBV27 with TRBJ1-2, with 7 bases identical to TRBD1. J gave up 7 bases and V 5 bases, and 4 bases lay outside the gene matches. This CDR3 contains 12 residues. Germline assignment: CDR1 MNHEY and CDR2 SMNVEV (reference sequence). The CDR3 loop is CASSRTGRGYTF. The CDR3 nucleotides read TGTGCCAGCAGTAGGACAGGTCGTGGCTACACCTTC.

This clone was found once. V is TRBV4-1 and J is TRBJ2-2; TRBD2 matches 11 bases. The V and J ends lost 2 bases and 5 bases, in that order; junction bases with no gene match: 10. This CDR3 has 18 amino acids. Germline V lookup: CDR1 MGHRA, CDR2 YSYEKL. CDR3 loop: CASSQRLAGRGRTGELFF. CDR3 coding DNA: TGCGCCAGCAGCCAAAGACTAGCGGGGAGAGGTCGGACCGGGGAGCTGTTTTTT.

This rearrangement joins TRBV19 to TRBJ1-5, with TRBD1 matching over 9 bases. V lost 3 bases and J lost 6; bases outside the gene matches: 12. Germline V CDR1 and CDR2: LNHDA, SQIVND (reference sequence). The CDR3 totals 17 residues. This CDR3 reads CASSILPRDRVVQPQHF. CDR3 coding DNA: TGTGCCAGTAGTATTTTGCCCCGGGACAGGGTGGTTCAGCCCCAGCATTTT.

This chain uses TRBV5-1 with TRBJ2-7; TRBD1 aligns across 9 bases. Germline CDR1 reads SGHRS; CDR2 reads YFSETQ. V shed 3 bases, J shed 6 bases, and the junction held 10 bases outside the gene matches. The CDR3 is 15 amino acids. The CDR3 sequence is CASSSTGTGRTEQYF. The CDR3 DNA is TGCGCCAGCAGCTCAACCGGGACAGGGAGGACCGAGCAGTACTTC. The variable domain in full, with the rest retrieved from reference TRBV5-1 and TRBJ2-7, is KAGVTQTPRYLIKTRGQQVTLSCSPISGHRSVSWYQQTPGQGLQFLFEYFSETQRNKGNFPGRFSGRQFSNSRSEMNVSTLELGDSALYLCASSSTGTGRTEQYFGPGTRLTVT.

The genes are TRBV4-3 and TRBJ1-2; TRBD1 aligns across 8 bases. CDR3 length equals 14 residues. CDR1 LGHNA and CDR2 YSLEER come from the germline V gene. With V trimmed by 2 bases and J by 3 bases, 2 bases remained unmatched. The DNA of the CDR3 is TGCGCCAGCAGCCAACACAGGGGGGACTATGGCTACACCTTC. Translating it yields CASSQHRGDYGYTF.

V gene TRBV30 combines with J gene TRBJ2-5; TRBD1 matches 9 bases. The CDR3 has 14 residues. The germline V gene has CDR1 GTSNPN and CDR2 SVGIG (reference sequence). The junction had 6 bases not matched to a gene; V was cut back by 2 bases and J by 5 bases. This CDR3 is CAWSRTGAGETQYF. As DNA, the CDR3 is TGTGCCTGGAGTCGGACAGGGGCAGGGGAGACCCAGTACTTC.

V gene TRBV15 combines with J gene TRBJ2-1; D unresolved. Trimming removed 1 base from V and 9 bases from J, with 10 bases in between. In germline, CDR1 is LNHNV, CDR2 YYDKDF (reference sequence). This CDR3 region has 13 residues. The CDR3 bases are TGTGCCACCAGCAGAGGAGAGGTGCGTGAGCAGTTCTTC. It codes for CATSRGEVREQFF.

J is TRBJ2-1 and V is TRBV19; the D gene is possibly TRBD1 (5 bases). CDR3 length: 15 amino acids. Trimming removed 4 bases from V and 4 bases from J, with 14 bases in between. CDR1 and CDR2 (germline): LNHDA, SQIVND (reference sequence). The CDR3 region is CASSTPGLIYNEQFF. As DNA, the CDR3 is TGTGCCAGTAGTACCCCAGGGCTGATTTACAATGAGCAGTTCTTC. Filled out from reference TRBV19 and TRBJ2-1, the complete variable domain reads DGGITQSPKYLFRKEGQNVTLSCEQNLNHDAMYWYRQDPGQGLRLIYYSQIVNDFQKGDIAEGYSVSREKKESFPLTVTSAQKNPTAFYLCASSTPGLIYNEQFFGPGTRLTVL.

The chain is built from TRBV10-2 and TRBJ2-3; a possible D gene is TRBD2 (7 bases). The CDR3 loop spans 15 amino acids. Germline loops: CDR1 WSHSY, CDR2 SAAADI. The V gene lost 4 bases and the J gene lost 4 bases, with 15 bases spanning the gap. DNA of the CDR3: TGCGCCAGCAGTGCCGACGGGGGGCCGGCAGATACGCAGTATTTT. Its translation is CASSADGGPADTQYF.

The chain combines TRBV11-2 with TRBJ2-7, with 9 positions matching TRBD2. The V and J ends lost 1 base and 3 bases, in that order; junction bases with no gene match: 1. Germline assignment: CDR1 SGHAT and CDR2 FQNNGV. CDR3 length: 14 residues. CDR3 sequence reads: CASSLASGNYEQYF. CDR3 nucleotides: TGTGCCAGCAGCTTAGCTAGCGGGAACTACGAGCAGTACTTC.

This clone was seen just once. In the same sample, other DNA sequences code for this CDR3. The chain combines TRBV29-1 with TRBJ2-7, with 12 bases that match TRBD1. This CDR3 comprises 13 residues. V was pared by 6 bases and J by 4 bases, with 4 bases of the junction left unmatched. Germline values: CDR1 SQVTM, CDR2 ANQGSEA. As DNA, the CDR3 is TGCAGCGTCGGGACAGGGGGCTTGTACGAGCAGTACTTC. Translation: CSVGTGGLYEQYF.

CDR3 coding DNA: TGTGCCAGCAGCCAAGAGGGTAGCGGGACGGGAAACTACGAGCAGTACTTC. Residues: CASSQEGSGTGNYEQYF. V and J are TRBV4-2 and TRBJ2-7; 8 bases align to TRBD2. Germline lookup yields CDR1 LGHNA and CDR2 YNFKEQ. The CDR3 length is 17 residues. Trimming took 0 bases from V and 3 from J; bases not matched to a gene: 10.

The rearrangement joins TRBV27 to TRBJ2-1; 7 positions match TRBD2. Germline assignment: CDR1 MNHEY and CDR2 SMNVEV (reference sequence). The CDR3 extends over 16 amino acids. With V trimmed by 10 bases and J by 2 bases, 14 bases remained unmatched. The CDR3 region has the DNA TGTGCCACCGCCATGGGCGGGAGCCCCACCTACAATGAGCAGTTCTTC. This translates into CATAMGGSPTYNEQFF.

V is TRBV9 and J is TRBJ1-3, with D perhaps TRBD1 (6 bases). Looked up from germline, CDR1 is SGDLS and CDR2 is YYNGEE. V gave up 0 bases and J gave up 2 bases, with 12 bases separating them. The CDR3 loop spans 16 amino acids. DNA for the CDR3: TGTGCCAGCAGCGTAGCCCAGGGGCTAACTGGAAACACCATATATTTT. It is translated as CASSVAQGLTGNTIYF.

The chain uses TRBV10-2 and TRBJ1-4; TRBD1 agrees at 10 bases. The CDR3 has 15 amino acids. Germline loops: CDR1 WSHSY, CDR2 SAAADI. V lost 4 bases, J lost 6 bases, and 5 bases stayed unmatched. In DNA form, the CDR3 reads TGCGCCAGCAGTGCCCCCGGGACAGGGGATGAAAAACTGTTTTTT. Protein: CASSAPGTGDEKLFF.

J is TRBJ2-1 and V is TRBV29-1, with 11 bases aligning to TRBD2. The germline CDR1 and CDR2 sequences are SQVTM and ANQGSEA. This CDR3 has 14 amino acids. Unmatched junction bases numbered 8, after V lost 5 bases and J lost 8 bases. CDR3 sequence: CSVRPRTSGHEQFF. Here the CDR3 DNA reads TGCAGCGTTAGGCCCCGGACTAGCGGGCATGAGCAGTTCTTC.

This clone was seen a few times. Germline is not matched at one junction end, which may reflect a read error. V gene TRBV6-4 combines with J gene TRBJ2-1, with a possible D match to TRBD1 (5 bases). Germline CDR1 is MRHNA and CDR2 is SNTAGT. CDR3 length equals 16 residues. The CDR3 DNA reads TGTGCCAGCAGTGAAGGGGAAGGGGCGCCCTATAATGAGCAGTTCTTC. This codes for CASSEGEGAPYNEQFF.

The chain employs TRBV7-2 and TRBJ2-3; 10 nucleotides align to TRBD2. Losses at the gene ends were 5 bases for V and 5 bases for J; bases not matched to a gene: 16. Germline CDR1 SGHTA, CDR2 FQGNSA. CDR3 size: 18 residues. This CDR3 reads CASSPGQGGASGRDTQYF. The CDR3 DNA follows: TGTGCCAGCAGCCCCGGGCAGGGAGGTGCTAGCGGGAGAGATACGCAGTATTTT. Full variable domain (missing parts from reference TRBV7-2 and TRBJ2-3): GAGVSQSPSNKVTEKGKDVELRCDPISGHTALYWYRQSLGQGLEFLIYFQGNSAPDKSGLPSDRFSAERTGGSVSTLTIQRTQQEDSAVYLCASSPGQGGASGRDTQYFGPGTRLTVL.

This clone was detected a few times. V is TRBV28 and J is TRBJ2-3, with 9 positions matching TRBD2. The CDR3 totals 19 residues. V lost 3 bases to trimming and J lost 0 bases; unmatched junction nucleotides: 13. CDR1 is MDHEN, CDR2 SYDVKM, per germline. CDR3 sequence reads: CASSFSGLAGAHSTDTQYF. The CDR3 DNA follows: TGTGCCAGCAGTTTTTCCGGTTTAGCGGGGGCTCATAGCACAGATACGCAGTATTTT.

This clone was seen a handful of times. The genes are TRBV14 and TRBJ2-1; 12 bases are shared with TRBD2. V dropped 0 bases and J dropped 8; count of bases not matched to a gene: 8. The CDR3 has 17 amino acids. CDR1 is SGHDN, CDR2 FVKESK, per germline. This chain's CDR3 is CASSQDHRLAGAHEQFF. In nucleotides, the CDR3 is TGTGCCAGCAGCCAAGATCATCGACTAGCGGGAGCCCATGAGCAGTTCTTC.

The chain combines TRBV7-8 with TRBJ2-3; the D gene is possibly TRBD1 (6 bases). The CDR3 runs to 15 residues. Germline V lookup: CDR1 SGHVS, CDR2 FQNEAQ. V was cut by 2 bases and J by 4 bases, with 13 bases left in between. The DNA of the CDR3 is TGTGCCAGCAGCTTAAGAGGGGGTAGTGCAGATACGCAGTATTTT. This gives the protein CASSLRGGSADTQYF.